Listed here is a single TCR beta chain. The antigen remains unidentified. The table came from immunoSEQ multiplex PCR; TCRdb's copy has only in-frame clones and leaves some out. In the table there are around 100,000 clones, more than 85% of which are singletons. This CDR3 spans 12 amino acids. Germline V gene lookup returns CDR1 WNHNN and CDR2 SYGVQD (reference sequence). Trimming took 7 bases from V and 7 from J, leaving 11 bases between them. The data belong to a study of T cell repertoires and HLA-DP antigens. Overall study: CD4+ T cells were cocultured with HeLa cells expressing HLA-DP. Study observations and caveats: Antigen presentation used HeLa cells, with total CD4+ cells responding.

Input material: CD4+ T cells from PBMCs. This sequence was found in a woman under 30 in good health and CMV-seronegative. The V and J genes are TRBV10-1 and TRBJ1-5, with a possible D match to TRBD1 (6 bases). CDR3 sequence reads: CASKDRHQPQHF. In DNA, the CDR3 is TGCGCCAGCAAAGACAGGCACCAGCCCCAGCATTTT.